The present T cell receptor beta chain was sequenced within a study of PD-1 blockade in classical Hodgkin lymphoma. Looked up from germline, CDR1 is SGHVS and CDR2 is FQNEAQ. The CDR3 is made up of 14 amino acids. Trimming took 4 bases from V and 3 from J; bases not matched to a gene: 2. This clone was counted between two and nine times. The antigen remains unidentified. General study results and limits: It was among complete responders that baseline diversity resembled that of newly diagnosed patients. As was reported, newly diagnosed patients showed lower baseline TCR diversity than healthy donors did.

Each patient experienced a relapse that followed autologous stem cell transplantation, and brentuximab vedotin exposure varied. Patients had relapsed/refractory classical Hodgkin lymphoma with complete response, partial response or progressive disease as best response. Clones were sequenced by immunoSEQ multiplex PCR, and TCRdb holds only the in-frame ones, with some missing. The sample lists around 4,700 clones, around 66% seen once, with approximately 60% in the top ten. The source was peripheral blood mononuclear cells (PBMCs), collected before the second cycle of nivolumab. This receptor was identified in a human donor with classical Hodgkin lymphoma. This chain joins TRBV7-8 and TRBJ1-2, with 10 bases lining up with TRBD1. The DNA of the CDR3 is TGTGCCAGCAGCTCGGACAGGGGGGACTATGGCTACACCTTC. Translating gives CASSSDRGDYGYTF.